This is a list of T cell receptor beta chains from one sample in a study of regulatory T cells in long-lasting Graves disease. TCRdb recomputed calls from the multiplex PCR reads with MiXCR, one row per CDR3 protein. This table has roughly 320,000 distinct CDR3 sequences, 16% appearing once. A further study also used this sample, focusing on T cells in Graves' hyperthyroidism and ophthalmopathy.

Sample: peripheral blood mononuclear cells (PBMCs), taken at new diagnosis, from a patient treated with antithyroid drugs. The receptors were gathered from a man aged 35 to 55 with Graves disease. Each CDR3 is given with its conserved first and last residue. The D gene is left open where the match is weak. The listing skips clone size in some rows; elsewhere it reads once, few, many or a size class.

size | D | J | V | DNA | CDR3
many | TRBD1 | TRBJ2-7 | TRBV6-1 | TGTGCCAGCAAACGAGGGGACAGGGCCTCCTACGAGCAGTACTTC | CASKRGDRASYEQYF
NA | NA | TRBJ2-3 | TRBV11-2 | TGTGCCAGCAGCTTGTTGCCCAGCACAGATACGCAGTATTTT | CASSLLPSTDTQYF
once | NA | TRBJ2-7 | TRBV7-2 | TGTGCCAGCAGCTTAGTGTACAGGGAAGTGAACTACGAGCAGTACTTC | CASSLVYREVNYEQYF
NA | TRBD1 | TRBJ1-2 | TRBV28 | TGTGCCAGCAGTTCGACGGACAGGGAATGGGGCTACACCTTC | CASSSTDREWGYTF
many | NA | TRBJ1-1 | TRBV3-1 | TGTGCCAGCAGCCTAACCCAGGGAGAAACTGAAGCTTTCTTT | CASSLTQGETEAFF
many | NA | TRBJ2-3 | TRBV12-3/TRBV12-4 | TGTGCCAGCACCACGACTGTCTTGAGCGATACGCAGTATTTT | CASTTTVLSDTQYF
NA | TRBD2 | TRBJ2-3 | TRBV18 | TGTGCCAGCTCACTGGGTCCGCGGGGGGGCTCAGATACGCAGTATTTT | CASSLGPRGGSDTQYF
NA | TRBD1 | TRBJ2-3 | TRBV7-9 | TGTGCCAGCAGATGGACAGGGGGCATTAGCACAGATACGCAGTATTTT | CASRWTGGISTDTQYF
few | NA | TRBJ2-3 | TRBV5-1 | TGCGCCAGCAGCGCAGGGGCCGGGGTTGGCACAGATACGCAGTATTTT | CASSAGAGVGTDTQYF
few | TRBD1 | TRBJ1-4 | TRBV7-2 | TGTGCCAGCAGCTTAGGGAGGGGGCGTTGGGAAAAACTGTTTTTT | CASSLGRGRWEKLFF
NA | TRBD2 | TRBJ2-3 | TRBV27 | TGTGCCAGCAGTACTAGACTAGCGGGGGTCGGCACAGATACGCAGTATTTT | CASSTRLAGVGTDTQYF
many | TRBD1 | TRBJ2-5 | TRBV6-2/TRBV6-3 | TGTGCCAGCAGGGCCTTAGGGACAGTGGAAGAGACCCAGTACTTC | CASRALGTVEETQYF
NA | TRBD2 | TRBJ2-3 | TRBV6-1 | TGTGCCAGCAGACTAGGTCGGGGACTAGCGGGAAGCACAGATACGCAGTATTTT | CASRLGRGLAGSTDTQYF
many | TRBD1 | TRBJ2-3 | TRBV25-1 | TGTGCCAGCAGTCACCGGGACAGGGTAGGGGGCACAGATACGCAGTATTTT | CASSHRDRVGGTDTQYF
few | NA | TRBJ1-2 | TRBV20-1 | TGCAGTGCTAGAGATAGGGTAACCTATGGCTACACCTTC | CSARDRVTYGYTF
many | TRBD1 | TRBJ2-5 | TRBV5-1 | TGCGCCAGCAGCTTGGGACAGGGGAAGGAGACCCAGTACTTC | CASSLGQGKETQYF
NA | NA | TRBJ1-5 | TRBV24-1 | TGTGCCACCAGTGATTTGCGGGAGGGGGTGAGCCAGCCCCAGCATTTT | CATSDLREGVSQPQHF
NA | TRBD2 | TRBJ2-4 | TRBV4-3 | TGCGCCAGCAGCCAAGGACTAGCGGGGGGGTCCCACTTAGCCAAAAACATTCAGTACTTC | CASSQGLAGGSHLAKNIQYF